Sequencing of this TCR beta chain was carried out in a study of blood T cell repertoires in COVID-19. As for the study in general: PBMCs, B-cell-depleted T cells, or T cells provided the cDNA or gDNA that made up the material.

Original analysis: The assay estimated nucleated cells by amplifying reference gene primers. TCRdb keeps only in-frame clones here, not all; method: immunoSEQ multiplex PCR. V and J calls and clone size are those listed in that table; D and trimming were worked out from the DNA. The top ten clones hold roughly 1% of a sample with about 500,000 clones, roughly nine tenths of them seen once. While infection was still active, Seattle patients were enrolled and then followed longitudinally. The CDR3 is 15 residues long. Germline assignment: CDR1 LGHNA and CDR2 YNFKEQ. V trimming: 2 bases; J trimming: 12 bases; junction bases outside the gene matches: 6.

This sequence originates from a man aged 18 to 35 with COVID-19, enrolled during active disease. Material for sequencing was peripheral blood. The J gene is TRBJ2-1, the V gene TRBV4-2; TRBD2 matches at 14 bases. CDR3 residues: CASSQMTSGGAGQFF. Written as DNA, the CDR3 is TGTGCCAGCAGCCAAATGACTAGCGGGGGGGCAGGGCAGTTCTTC.